One and the same sample provided the 8 T cell receptor beta chains below, sequenced in a study of cytomegalovirus exposure and HLA in healthy donors. Both 60 Vbeta primers and 13 Jbeta primers went into the PCR. Libraries were prepared by immunoSEQ multiplex PCR; TCRdb keeps only in-frame clonotypes and omits some of them. The top ten hold roughly 0.65% of the sample, which has 150,000 to 200,000 clones, around three quarters seen once. The sample consisted of PBMCs. The receptor source for this set is a boy between 10 and 17 years old in good health and CMV-seronegative.

The chain recombines TRBV4-2 with TRBJ1-6; tentatively, D is TRBD1 (5 bases). This CDR3 comprises 14 residues. The V and J ends lost 2 bases and 5 bases respectively, with 7 bases between them. The V gene's germline CDR1 is LGHNA and CDR2 YNFKEQ. The CDR3 here is CASSQLQDNSPLHF. The CDR3, as DNA: TGTGCCAGCAGCCAACTACAGGATAATTCACCCCTCCACTTT.

The chain combines TRBV11-2 with TRBJ1-2; 9 nucleotides line up with TRBD1. The junction had 3 bases not matched to a gene; V was cut back by 1 base and J by 3 bases. CDR3 length: 15 residues. Per germline, CDR1 SGHAT and CDR2 FQNNGV. The CDR3 bases are TGTGCCAGCAGCTTAGCGGGACAGGGACACTATGGCTACACCTTC. It translates to CASSLAGQGHYGYTF.

The V and J genes are TRBV5-6 and TRBJ2-3; possible D gene TRBD2, 7 bases. The V and J ends lost 6 bases and 2 bases respectively, with 19 bases between them. CDR1 is SGHDT and CDR2 is YYEEEE in the germline V gene. The CDR3 has 16 amino acids. The CDR3 sequence is CASTRYRGANTDTQYF. DNA of the CDR3: TGTGCCAGCACCCGATATCGGGGGGCGAACACAGATACGCAGTATTTT.

This chain uses TRBV15 with TRBJ1-2; TRBD1 might be the D (6 bases). The germline V gene encodes CDR1 LNHNV and CDR2 YYDKDF (reference sequence). The CDR3 length is 14 residues. Between the trimmed V and J ends, which lost 3 bases and 5 bases, there was a span of 13 bases. The chain's CDR3 is CATSRQYTGYGYTF. In DNA, the CDR3 is TGTGCCACCAGCAGGCAGTATACAGGGTATGGCTACACCTTC.

J is TRBJ2-7 and V is TRBV19; tentatively, D is TRBD1 (6 bases). This CDR3 spans 11 amino acids. V was pared by 10 bases and J by 4 bases, with 11 bases between. From germline, CDR1 is LNHDA and CDR2 SQIVND (reference sequence). The CDR3 sequence: CATFTGYEQYF. The CDR3 region has the DNA TGTGCCACATTCACAGGGTACGAGCAGTACTTC.

The V and J genes are TRBV18 and TRBJ1-1, with 10 bases aligning to TRBD1. V trimming: 3 bases; J trimming: 2 bases; junction bases outside the gene matches: 9. The length of the CDR3 is 17 residues. Per germline, CDR1 KGHSH and CDR2 LQKENI. In DNA form, the CDR3 reads TGTGCCAGCTCACCGGAGGGACAGGGGTGGATCAACACTGAAGCTTTCTTT. Amino acid sequence: CASSPEGQGWINTEAFF.

This clone was seen a few times. The rearrangement uses TRBV2 and TRBJ2-7, with 7 bases fitting TRBD1. Looked up from germline, CDR1 is SNHLY and CDR2 is FYNNEI. The CDR3 sequence is 15 residues long. V was clipped by 1 base and J by 3 bases; unmatched bases: 6. The CDR3 loop reads CASSEVDRPNYEQYF. The CDR3 nucleotides are TGTGCCAGCAGTGAAGTGGACAGGCCTAACTACGAGCAGTACTTC.

The genes are TRBV5-1 and TRBJ2-2, with 7 bases fitting TRBD2. Germline loops: CDR1 SGHRS, CDR2 YFSETQ. The CDR3 loop spans 14 amino acids. The J segment lost 7 bases and the V segment lost 0 bases, leaving 3 bases of the junction unmatched. CDR3 protein: CASSLGLAVGELFF. Written as DNA, the CDR3 is TGCGCCAGCAGCTTGGGGCTAGCGGTCGGGGAGCTGTTTTTT.